A selection of T cell receptor beta chains follows, all from one sample in a study of T cell repertoires in cytomegalovirus infection. From the reads, TCRdb called clonotypes with MiXCR, one entry per CDR3 protein. The table includes some 700,000 distinct CDR3 sequences, 33% detected once. These receptors are not linked to any known antigen. This specimen was cultured PBMCs, taken from culture after CMV antigen stimulation. The receptors stem from a human donor in good health (CMV status not recorded). Some clones in this sample may be carry-over from other donors' samples. Each CDR3 is given with its conserved first and last residue. Fields, in order: clone size, D gene, J gene, V gene, CDR3 length, CDR3 protein, CDR3 DNA. A D gene is named only where the DNA matches it firmly. Clone size is stated in some rows and not others, as once, few, many or a class when expanded.

size: few; D: TRBD1; J: TRBJ2-1; V: TRBV5-1; length: 15; CDR3: CASRPWGTGGNEQFF; DNA: TGCGCCAGCAGGCCCTGGGGGACAGGGGGCAATGAGCAGTTCTTC
size: few; D: -; J: TRBJ2-1; V: TRBV3-1; length: 14; CDR3: CASSPQGWGNEQFF; DNA: TGTGCCAGCAGCCCTCAGGGGTGGGGAAATGAGCAGTTCTTC
size: -; D: -; J: TRBJ1-5; V: TRBV10-3; length: 16; CDR3: CATRGGSGSGNQPQHF; DNA: TGTGCCACACGGGGAGGGTCCGGTTCTGGCAATCAGCCCCAGCATTTT
size: many; D: TRBD1; J: TRBJ1-4; V: TRBV7-2; length: 12; CDR3: CASSPQGAKLFF; DNA: TGTGCCAGCAGCCCGCAGGGGGCAAAACTGTTTTTT
size: many; D: TRBD2; J: TRBJ2-1; V: TRBV7-9; length: 17; CDR3: CASSPGRWLAAYNEQFF; DNA: TGTGCCAGCAGCCCGGGCAGGTGGCTAGCGGCCTACAATGAGCAGTTCTTC
size: -; D: -; J: TRBJ2-1; V: TRBV12-3/TRBV12-4; length: 15; CDR3: CASSPPGLSYNEQFF; DNA: TGTGCCAGCAGCCCCCCGGGACTTTCATACAATGAGCAGTTCTTC
size: few; D: TRBD1; J: TRBJ2-5; V: TRBV11-2; length: 16; CDR3: CASSFRTGGTRETQYF; DNA: TGTGCCAGCAGCTTCCGGACAGGGGGCACGAGGGAGACCCAGTACTTC
size: few; D: -; J: TRBJ2-1; V: TRBV7-9; length: 15; CDR3: CASSRSGLEGHEQFF; DNA: TGTGCCAGCAGCAGAAGCGGATTAGAGGGTCATGAGCAGTTCTTC
size: few; D: -; J: TRBJ2-1; V: TRBV6-2/TRBV6-3; length: 13; CDR3: CASSRWGANEQFF; DNA: TGTGCCAGCAGCCGCTGGGGGGCCAATGAGCAGTTCTTC
size: -; D: -; J: TRBJ2-7; V: TRBV12-5; length: 13; CDR3: CASGGRGSYEQYF; DNA: TGTGCTAGTGGGGGCCGAGGGAGTTACGAGCAGTACTTC
size: many; D: -; J: TRBJ2-6; V: TRBV7-6; length: 14; CDR3: CASSFGSGANVLTF; DNA: TGTGCCAGCAGCTTTGGATCTGGGGCCAACGTCCTGACTTTC
size: -; D: -; J: TRBJ2-5; V: TRBV5-3; length: 16; CDR3: CASNGGQRESVETQYF; DNA: TGTGCCAGCAATGGGGGACAGCGGGAGAGCGTCGAGACCCAGTACTTC
size: many; D: -; J: TRBJ2-5; V: TRBV7-2; length: 14; CDR3: CASSLTGLQETQYF; DNA: TGTGCCAGCAGCCTGACTGGCCTCCAAGAGACCCAGTACTTC
size: -; D: -; J: TRBJ2-1; V: TRBV6-2/TRBV6-3; length: 13; CDR3: CASQRLSYNEQFF; DNA: TGTGCCAGCCAGAGGCTATCGTACAATGAGCAGTTCTTC
size: -; D: -; J: TRBJ2-7; V: TRBV7-8; length: 13; CDR3: CASSGDGAGEQYF; DNA: TGTGCCAGCAGCGGAGACGGGGCCGGCGAGCAGTACTTC
size: -; D: -; J: TRBJ2-3; V: TRBV10-3; length: 14; CDR3: CAISESKGTDTQYF; DNA: TGTGCCATCAGTGAGTCGAAGGGCACAGATACGCAGTATTTT
size: -; D: TRBD2; J: TRBJ2-1; V: TRBV20-1; length: 17; CDR3: CSADPGLAGGGAGEQFF; DNA: TGCAGTGCTGACCCGGGACTAGCGGGGGGTGGAGCTGGTGAGCAGTTCTTC
size: few; D: -; J: TRBJ2-3; V: TRBV12-3/TRBV12-4; length: 14; CDR3: CASSPLRNTDTQYF; DNA: TGTGCCAGCAGTCCCCTACGGAACACAGATACGCAGTATTTT
size: few; D: TRBD2; J: TRBJ2-2; V: TRBV27; length: 15; CDR3: CASSLNAGGGGELFF; DNA: TGTGCCAGCAGTTTAAACGCGGGAGGAGGCGGGGAGCTGTTTTTT
size: few; D: -; J: TRBJ1-5; V: TRBV6-6; length: 15; CDR3: CASSSLRADNQPQHF; DNA: TGTGCCAGCAGTTCTCTCCGGGCCGACAATCAGCCCCAGCATTTT
size: once; D: -; J: TRBJ2-1; V: TRBV4-1; length: 13; CDR3: CASSQGLVDEQFF; DNA: TGCGCCAGCAGCCAGGGTCTGGTCGATGAGCAGTTCTTC
size: -; D: TRBD1; J: TRBJ2-2; V: TRBV2; length: 15; CDR3: CASGTTGAGTGELFF; DNA: TGTGCCAGCGGGACGACAGGGGCGGGCACCGGGGAGCTGTTTTTT
size: -; D: -; J: TRBJ2-5; V: TRBV5-1; length: 14; CDR3: CASSFQAGEETQYF; DNA: TGCGCCAGCAGCTTCCAAGCAGGGGAAGAGACCCAGTACTTC
size: -; D: TRBD2; J: TRBJ2-5; V: TRBV7-2; length: 17; CDR3: CASSFVGGGGTGETQYF; DNA: TGTGCCAGCAGCTTTGTCGGCGGGGGGGGGACGGGGGAGACCCAGTACTTC
size: -; D: TRBD2; J: TRBJ2-1; V: TRBV5-6; length: 14; CDR3: CASSEEREYNEQFF; DNA: TGTGCCAGCAGCGAGGAGCGGGAATACAATGAGCAGTTCTTC
size: -; D: -; J: TRBJ2-3; V: TRBV12-3/TRBV12-4; length: 14; CDR3: CASSPLLGSDTQYF; DNA: TGTGCCAGTTCACCCCTCCTAGGATCAGATACGCAGTATTTT
size: few; D: -; J: TRBJ2-4; V: TRBV7-2; length: 13; CDR3: CASSQSPATIQYF; DNA: TGTGCCAGCTCTCAGTCCCCTGCAACCATTCAGTACTTC
size: -; D: -; J: TRBJ2-7; V: TRBV28; length: 14; CDR3: CASSMLRGGNEQYF; DNA: TGTGCCAGCAGTATGCTAAGGGGAGGTAACGAGCAGTACTTC
size: many; D: -; J: TRBJ1-1; V: TRBV7-8; length: 14; CDR3: CASSLGRQALEAFF; DNA: TGTGCCAGCAGCTTAGGCAGACAGGCACTTGAAGCTTTCTTT
size: -; D: -; J: TRBJ2-3; V: TRBV7-8; length: 15; CDR3: CASSLASVLPDTQYF; DNA: TGTGCCAGCAGCTTAGCCTCGGTCCTTCCAGATACGCAGTATTTT
size: few; D: -; J: TRBJ1-1; V: TRBV6-2/TRBV6-3; length: 14; CDR3: CASSPPRWDTEAFF; DNA: TGTGCCAGCAGTCCCCCCCGGTGGGACACTGAAGCTTTCTTT
size: -; D: -; J: TRBJ1-3; V: TRBV7-9; length: 15; CDR3: CASSTNRGGGNTIYF; DNA: TGTGCCAGCAGCACTAATCGGGGGGGTGGAAACACCATATATTTT
size: -; D: -; J: TRBJ1-2; V: TRBV19; length: 15; CDR3: CASRREVGGDYGYTF; DNA: TGTGCCAGTAGGAGGGAAGTCGGAGGCGACTATGGCTACACCTTC
size: -; D: -; J: TRBJ2-1; V: TRBV7-8; length: 16; CDR3: CASSLALKVVANEQFF; DNA: TGTGCCAGCAGCTTAGCGCTAAAGGTAGTAGCGAATGAGCAGTTCTTC
size: -; D: TRBD1; J: TRBJ2-5; V: TRBV12-3/TRBV12-4; length: 15; CDR3: CASSRRTGAGVTQYF; DNA: TGTGCCAGCAGCCGTAGGACAGGGGCAGGGGTGACCCAGTACTTC
size: -; D: TRBD1; J: TRBJ2-1; V: TRBV4-1; length: 15; CDR3: CASSQGQTLYNEQFF; DNA: TGCGCCAGCAGCCAGGGACAGACTTTATACAATGAGCAGTTCTTC
size: few; D: -; J: TRBJ2-3; V: TRBV7-2; length: 16; CDR3: CASSLRGWRMTDTQYF; DNA: TGTGCCAGCAGCTTAAGAGGTTGGCGGATGACAGATACGCAGTATTTT
size: -; D: -; J: TRBJ2-3; V: TRBV4-3; length: 14; CDR3: CASSQDISPLTQYF; DNA: TGCGCCAGCAGCCAAGATATTTCCCCCCTAACGCAGTATTTT
size: once; D: -; J: TRBJ1-1; V: TRBV27; length: 13; CDR3: CASRYYVNTEAFF; DNA: TGTGCCAGCAGATACTACGTAAACACTGAAGCTTTCTTT
size: -; D: TRBD1; J: TRBJ1-5; V: TRBV19; length: 15; CDR3: CASSRQGFEHQPQHF; DNA: TGTGCCAGTAGTAGACAGGGTTTTGAACATCAGCCCCAGCATTTT
size: -; D: -; J: TRBJ1-5; V: TRBV7-8; length: 15; CDR3: CASSSTGISNQPQHF; DNA: TGTGCCAGCAGCTCCACTGGTATCAGCAATCAGCCCCAGCATTTT
size: -; D: -; J: TRBJ2-7; V: TRBV7-4; length: 12; CDR3: CASQWADGEQYF; DNA: TGTGCCAGCCAATGGGCGGACGGCGAGCAGTACTTC
size: -; D: -; J: TRBJ2-2; V: TRBV12-3/TRBV12-4; length: 15; CDR3: CASSLSQGNTGELSF; DNA: TGTGCCAGCAGTTTGTCCCAGGGAAACACCGGGGAGCTGTCTTTT
size: many; D: -; J: TRBJ1-5; V: TRBV7-2; length: 16; CDR3: CASSLDAGYSNQPQHF; DNA: TGTGCCAGCAGCTTAGATGCGGGATATAGCAATCAGCCCCAGCATTTT
size: few; D: TRBD1; J: TRBJ2-6; V: TRBV4-2; length: 20; CDR3: CASSRKVTGQGARGANVLTF; DNA: TGTGCCAGCAGCCGTAAAGTCACGGGACAGGGGGCACGGGGGGCCAACGTCCTGACTTTC
size: -; D: TRBD2; J: TRBJ2-5; V: TRBV27; length: 16; CDR3: CASSFYRWGGQETQYF; DNA: TGTGCCAGCAGTTTCTACCGGTGGGGGGGACAAGAGACCCAGTACTTC
size: many; D: -; J: TRBJ2-3; V: TRBV7-2; length: 15; CDR3: CASSLDGGSTDTQYF; DNA: TGTGCCAGCAGCTTAGATGGCGGTAGCACAGATACGCAGTATTTT
size: few; D: -; J: TRBJ2-3; V: TRBV20-1; length: 18; CDR3: CSARILRWGGGYTDTQYF; DNA: TGCAGTGCTAGAATCCTACGTTGGGGCGGTGGGTACACAGATACGCAGTATTTT
size: few; D: TRBD2; J: TRBJ2-1; V: TRBV12-3/TRBV12-4; length: 17; CDR3: CASSLVGGRPPYNEQFF; DNA: TGTGCCAGCAGTTTAGTGGGCGGGAGACCGCCCTACAATGAGCAGTTCTTC
size: -; D: -; J: TRBJ1-6; V: TRBV6-6; length: 13; CDR3: CASTGAYNSPLHF; DNA: TGTGCCTCCACGGGGGCCTATAATTCACCCCTCCACTTT
size: few; D: -; J: TRBJ1-2; V: TRBV6-1; length: 14; CDR3: CASSSQGVGDGYTF; DNA: TGTGCCAGCAGTTCCCAGGGAGTGGGCGATGGCTACACCTTC
size: many; D: -; J: TRBJ2-3; V: TRBV7-8; length: 15; CDR3: CASRPEASSTDTQYF; DNA: TGTGCCAGCAGACCAGAGGCCTCTAGCACAGATACGCAGTATTTT
size: -; D: -; J: TRBJ1-5; V: TRBV19; length: 19; CDR3: CASSIRVLRRGPSNQPQHF; DNA: TGTGCCAGTAGTATAAGGGTTTTGAGGCGGGGGCCAAGCAATCAGCCCCAGCATTTT
size: once; D: -; J: TRBJ1-6; V: TRBV12-5; length: 14; CDR3: CAFYLWDYNSPLHF; DNA: TGTGCCTTTTACCTTTGGGATTATAATTCACCCCTCCACTTT
size: few; D: -; J: TRBJ1-2; V: TRBV6-1; length: 12; CDR3: CASSLLDGGYTF; DNA: TGTGCCAGCAGCCTCCTAGACGGCGGCTACACCTTC
size: -; D: -; J: TRBJ1-2; V: TRBV25-1; length: 12; CDR3: CASSEGNYGYTF; DNA: TGTGCCAGCAGTGAAGGAAACTATGGCTACACCTTC
size: -; D: -; J: TRBJ2-7; V: TRBV4-1; length: 14; CDR3: CASSQVGRTYEQYF; DNA: TGCGCCAGCAGCCAAGTAGGGAGGACCTACGAGCAGTACTTC